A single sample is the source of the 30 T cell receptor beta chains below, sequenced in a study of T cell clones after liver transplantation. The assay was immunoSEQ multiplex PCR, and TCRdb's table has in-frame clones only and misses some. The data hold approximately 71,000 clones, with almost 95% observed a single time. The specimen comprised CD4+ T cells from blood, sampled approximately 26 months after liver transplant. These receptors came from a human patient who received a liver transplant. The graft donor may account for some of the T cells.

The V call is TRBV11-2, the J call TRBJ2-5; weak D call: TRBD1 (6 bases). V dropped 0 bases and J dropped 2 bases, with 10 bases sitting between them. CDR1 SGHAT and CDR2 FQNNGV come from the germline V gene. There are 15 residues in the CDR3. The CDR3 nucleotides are TGTGCCAGCAGCTTAGAGCAGGGACAACAAGAGACCCAGTACTTC. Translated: CASSLEQGQQETQYF.

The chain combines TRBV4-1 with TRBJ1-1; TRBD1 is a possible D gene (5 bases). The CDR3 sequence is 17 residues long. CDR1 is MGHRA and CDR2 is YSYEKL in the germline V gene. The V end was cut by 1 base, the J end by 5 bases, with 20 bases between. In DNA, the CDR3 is TGCGCCAGCAGCCAAGGGAAAATTGGGGCAGGGATGACTGAAGCTTTCTTT. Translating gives CASSQGKIGAGMTEAFF.

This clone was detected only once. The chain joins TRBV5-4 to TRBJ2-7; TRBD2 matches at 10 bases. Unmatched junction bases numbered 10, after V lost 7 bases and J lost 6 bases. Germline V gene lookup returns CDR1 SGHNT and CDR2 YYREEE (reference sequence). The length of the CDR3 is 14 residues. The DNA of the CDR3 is TGTGCCAGCGGCTCGATGATAGCGGGAGGCGAGCAGTACTTC. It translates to CASGSMIAGGEQYF.

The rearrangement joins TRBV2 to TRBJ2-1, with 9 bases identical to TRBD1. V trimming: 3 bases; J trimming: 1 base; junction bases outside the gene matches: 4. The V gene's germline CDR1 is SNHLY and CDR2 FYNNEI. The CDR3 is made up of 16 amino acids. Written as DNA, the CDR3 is TGTGCCAGCAGTGACCGAGGGACAGGGTCCTACAATGAGCAGTTCTTC. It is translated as CASSDRGTGSYNEQFF.

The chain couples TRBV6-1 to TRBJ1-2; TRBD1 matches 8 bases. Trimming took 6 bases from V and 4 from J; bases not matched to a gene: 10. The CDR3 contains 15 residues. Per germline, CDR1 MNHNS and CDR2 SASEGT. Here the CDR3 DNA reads TGTGCCAGCAGGGGCCAGGGGGCCCAAGGCTATGGCTACACCTTC. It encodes CASRGQGAQGYGYTF.

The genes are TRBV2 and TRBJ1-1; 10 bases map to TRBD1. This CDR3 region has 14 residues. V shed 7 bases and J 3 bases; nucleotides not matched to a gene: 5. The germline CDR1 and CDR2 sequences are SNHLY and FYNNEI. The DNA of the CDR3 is TGTGCCAGCAAAGGACAGGGGGGCTACACTGAAGCTTTCTTT. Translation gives CASKGQGGYTEAFF. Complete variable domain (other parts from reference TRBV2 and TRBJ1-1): EPEVTQTPSHQVTQMGQEVILRCVPISNHLYFYWYRQILGQKVEFLVSFYNNEISEKSEIFDDQFSVERPDGSNFTLKIRSTKLEDSAMYFCASKGQGGYTEAFFGQGTRLTVV.

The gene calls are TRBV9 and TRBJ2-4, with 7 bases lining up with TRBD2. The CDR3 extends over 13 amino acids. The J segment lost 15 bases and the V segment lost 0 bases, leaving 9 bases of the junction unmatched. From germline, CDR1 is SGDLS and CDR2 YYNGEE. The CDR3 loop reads CASSVGATSSMYF. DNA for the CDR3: TGTGCCAGCAGCGTAGGGGCGACTAGCTCTATGTACTTC. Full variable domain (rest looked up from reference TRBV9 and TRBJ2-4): DSGVTQTPKHLITATGQRVTLRCSPRSGDLSVYWYQQSLDQGLQFLIQYYNGEERAKGNILERFSAQQFPDLHSELNLSSLELGDSALYFCASSVGATSSMYFGAGTRLSVL.

The CDR3 sequence: CAISETPPGQGGYTF. CDR3 nucleotide sequence: TGTGCCATCAGTGAGACTCCACCCGGGCAGGGAGGCTACACCTTC. The rearrangement joins TRBV10-3 to TRBJ1-2, with D possibly TRBD1 on 5 matching bases. CDR3 size: 15 residues. Looked up from germline, CDR1 is ENHRY and CDR2 is SYGVKD. Trimming left V 2 bases short and J 8 bases short, with 18 bases between.

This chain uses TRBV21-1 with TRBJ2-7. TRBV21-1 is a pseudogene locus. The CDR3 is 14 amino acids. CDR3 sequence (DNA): TGTGCCAGCACCACTAGACAGCCCTCTAATGAGCAGTACTTC. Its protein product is CASTTRQPSNEQYF.

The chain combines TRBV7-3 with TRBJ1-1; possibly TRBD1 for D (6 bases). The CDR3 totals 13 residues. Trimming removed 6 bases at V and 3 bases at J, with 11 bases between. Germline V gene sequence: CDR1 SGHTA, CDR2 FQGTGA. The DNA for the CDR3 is TGTGCCAGCAGGTCGGACAGATACACTGAAGCTTTCTTT. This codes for CASRSDRYTEAFF. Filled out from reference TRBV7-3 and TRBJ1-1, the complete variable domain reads GAGVSQTPSNKVTEKGKYVELRCDPISGHTALYWYRQSLGQGPEFLIYFQGTGAADDSGLPNDRFFAVRPEGSVSTLKIQRTERGDSAVYLCASRSDRYTEAFFGQGTRLTVV.

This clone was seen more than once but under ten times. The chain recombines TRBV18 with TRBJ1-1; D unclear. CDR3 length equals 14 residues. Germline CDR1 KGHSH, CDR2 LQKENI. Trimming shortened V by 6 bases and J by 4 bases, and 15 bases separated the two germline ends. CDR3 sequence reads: CASSATKAPTEAFF. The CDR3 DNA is TGTGCCAGCTCCGCAACTAAGGCGCCCACTGAAGCTTTCTTT.

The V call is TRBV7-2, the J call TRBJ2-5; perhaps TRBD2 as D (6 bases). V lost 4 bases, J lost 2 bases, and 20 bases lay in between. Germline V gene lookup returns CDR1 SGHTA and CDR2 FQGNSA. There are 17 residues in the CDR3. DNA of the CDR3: TGTGCCAGCAGCTACAGAGGCGGGACGGGAGCTCAAGAGACCCAGTACTTC. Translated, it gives CASSYRGGTGAQETQYF.

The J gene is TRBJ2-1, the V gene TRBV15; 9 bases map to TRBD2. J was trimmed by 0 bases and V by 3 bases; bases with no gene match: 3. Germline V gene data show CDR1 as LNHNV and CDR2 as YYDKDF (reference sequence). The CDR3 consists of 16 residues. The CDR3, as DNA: TGTGCCACCAGCAGGCGTAGCGGGAGCTCCTACAATGAGCAGTTCTTC. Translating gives CATSRRSGSSYNEQFF.

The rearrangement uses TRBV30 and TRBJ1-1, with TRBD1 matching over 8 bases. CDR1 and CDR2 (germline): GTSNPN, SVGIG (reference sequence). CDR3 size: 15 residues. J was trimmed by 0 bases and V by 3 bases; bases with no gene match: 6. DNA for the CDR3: TGTGCCTGGAGCGGGACAGGTCATATGAACACTGAAGCTTTCTTT. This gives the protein CAWSGTGHMNTEAFF.

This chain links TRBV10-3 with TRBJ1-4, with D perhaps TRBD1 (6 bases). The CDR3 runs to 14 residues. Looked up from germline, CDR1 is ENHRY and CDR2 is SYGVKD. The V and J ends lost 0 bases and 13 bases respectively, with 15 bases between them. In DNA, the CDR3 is TGTGCCATCAGTGAGTCGGAGGACAGTCCGGGACTGTTTTTT. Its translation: CAISESEDSPGLFF.

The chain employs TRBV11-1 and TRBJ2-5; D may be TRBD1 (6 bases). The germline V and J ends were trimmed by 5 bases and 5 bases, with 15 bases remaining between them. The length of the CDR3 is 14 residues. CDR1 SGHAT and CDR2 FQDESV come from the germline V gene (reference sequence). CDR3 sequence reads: CASSQFVGAETQYF. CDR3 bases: TGTGCCAGCAGCCAGTTCGTGGGGGCGGAGACCCAGTACTTC.

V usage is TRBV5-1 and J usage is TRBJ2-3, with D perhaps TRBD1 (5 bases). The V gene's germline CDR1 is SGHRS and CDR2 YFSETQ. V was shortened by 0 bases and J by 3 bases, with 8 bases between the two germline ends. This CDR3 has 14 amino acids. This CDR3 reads CASSLVKGTDTQYF. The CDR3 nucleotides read TGCGCCAGCAGCTTGGTGAAGGGGACAGATACGCAGTATTTT.

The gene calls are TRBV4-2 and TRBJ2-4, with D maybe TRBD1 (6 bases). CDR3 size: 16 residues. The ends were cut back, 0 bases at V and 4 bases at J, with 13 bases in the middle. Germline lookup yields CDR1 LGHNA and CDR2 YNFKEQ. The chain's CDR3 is CASSQDPGGGKNIQYF. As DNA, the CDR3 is TGTGCCAGCAGCCAAGATCCTGGGGGCGGGAAAAACATTCAGTACTTC.

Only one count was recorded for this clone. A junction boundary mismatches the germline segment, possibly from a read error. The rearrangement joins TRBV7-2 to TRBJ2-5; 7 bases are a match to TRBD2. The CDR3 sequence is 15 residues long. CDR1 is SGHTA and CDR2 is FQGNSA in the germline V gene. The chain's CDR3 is CVSSSASGPQETQYF. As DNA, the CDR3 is TGTGTCAGCAGTTCCGCTAGCGGCCCTCAAGAGACCCAGTACTTC.

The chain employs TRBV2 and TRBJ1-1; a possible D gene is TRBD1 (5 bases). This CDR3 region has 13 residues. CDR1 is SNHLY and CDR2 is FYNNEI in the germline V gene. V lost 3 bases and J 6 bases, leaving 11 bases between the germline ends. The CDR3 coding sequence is TGTGCCAGCAGTGAGGGACTCGCGGCTGAAGCTTTCTTT. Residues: CASSEGLAAEAFF.

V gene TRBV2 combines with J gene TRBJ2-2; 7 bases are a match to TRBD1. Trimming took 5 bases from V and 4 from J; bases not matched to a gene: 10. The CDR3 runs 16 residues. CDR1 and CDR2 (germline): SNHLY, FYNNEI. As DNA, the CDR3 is TGTGCCAGCAGTTCTCTTACAGGGGCCGGCACCGGGGAGCTGTTTTTT. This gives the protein CASSSLTGAGTGELFF.

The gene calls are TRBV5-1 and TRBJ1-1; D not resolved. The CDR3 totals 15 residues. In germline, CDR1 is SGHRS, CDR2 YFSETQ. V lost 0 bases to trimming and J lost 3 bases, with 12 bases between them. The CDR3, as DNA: TGCGCCAGCAGCTTGGGTCCCGTCGGGGACACTGAAGCTTTCTTT. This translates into CASSLGPVGDTEAFF.

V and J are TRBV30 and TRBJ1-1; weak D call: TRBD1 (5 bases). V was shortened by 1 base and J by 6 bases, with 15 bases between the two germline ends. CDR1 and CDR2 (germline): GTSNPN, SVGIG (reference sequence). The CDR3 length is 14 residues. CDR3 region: CAWSATRGHSEAFF. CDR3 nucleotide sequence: TGTGCCTGGAGTGCTACCCGGGGCCATTCTGAAGCTTTCTTT.

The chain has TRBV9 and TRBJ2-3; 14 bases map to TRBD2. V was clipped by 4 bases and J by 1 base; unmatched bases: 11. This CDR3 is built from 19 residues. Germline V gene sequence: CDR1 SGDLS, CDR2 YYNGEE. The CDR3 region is CASSPRLAGGGTGTDTQYF. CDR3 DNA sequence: TGTGCCAGCAGCCCCCGACTAGCGGGAGGGGGAACCGGCACAGATACGCAGTATTTT.

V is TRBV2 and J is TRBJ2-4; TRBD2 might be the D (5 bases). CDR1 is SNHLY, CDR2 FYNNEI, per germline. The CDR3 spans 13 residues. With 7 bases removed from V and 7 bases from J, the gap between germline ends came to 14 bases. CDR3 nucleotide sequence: TGTGCCAGCATGTATATCGGGGAGAACATTCAGTACTTC. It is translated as CASMYIGENIQYF. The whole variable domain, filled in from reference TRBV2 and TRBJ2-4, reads EPEVTQTPSHQVTQMGQEVILRCVPISNHLYFYWYRQILGQKVEFLVSFYNNEISEKSEIFDDQFSVERPDGSNFTLKIRSTKLEDSAMYFCASMYIGENIQYFGAGTRLSVL.

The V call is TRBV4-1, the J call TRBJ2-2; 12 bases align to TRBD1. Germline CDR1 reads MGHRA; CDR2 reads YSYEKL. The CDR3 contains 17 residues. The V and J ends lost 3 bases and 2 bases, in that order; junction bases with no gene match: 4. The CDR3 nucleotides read TGCGCCAGCAGCCAGGGGGACAGGGGGCCAAACACCGGGGAGCTGTTTTTT. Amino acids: CASSQGDRGPNTGELFF.

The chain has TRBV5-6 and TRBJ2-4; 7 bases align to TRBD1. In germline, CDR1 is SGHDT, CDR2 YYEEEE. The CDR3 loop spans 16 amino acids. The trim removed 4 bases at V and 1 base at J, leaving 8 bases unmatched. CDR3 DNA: TGTGCCAGCAGCCAGACAGGGTGGGGGGCCAAAAACATTCAGTACTTC. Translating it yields CASSQTGWGAKNIQYF.

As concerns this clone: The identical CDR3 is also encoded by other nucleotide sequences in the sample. The CDR3 here is CASSLVGASTDTQYF. The CDR3 coding sequence is TGCGCCAGCAGCTTGGTGGGCGCTAGCACAGATACGCAGTATTTT. The chain carries TRBV5-1 and TRBJ2-3; unclear D gene. CDR1 is SGHRS, CDR2 YFSETQ, per germline. The CDR3 extends over 15 amino acids. The ends were cut back, 0 bases at V and 0 bases at J, with 8 bases in the middle.

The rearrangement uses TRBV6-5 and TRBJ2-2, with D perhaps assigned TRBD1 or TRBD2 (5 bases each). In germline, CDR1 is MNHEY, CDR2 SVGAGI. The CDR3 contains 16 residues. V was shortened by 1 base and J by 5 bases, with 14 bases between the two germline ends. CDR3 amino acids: CASSYLDGGGTGELFF. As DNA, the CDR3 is TGTGCCAGCAGTTACTTGGACGGTGGGGGTACCGGGGAGCTGTTTTTT.

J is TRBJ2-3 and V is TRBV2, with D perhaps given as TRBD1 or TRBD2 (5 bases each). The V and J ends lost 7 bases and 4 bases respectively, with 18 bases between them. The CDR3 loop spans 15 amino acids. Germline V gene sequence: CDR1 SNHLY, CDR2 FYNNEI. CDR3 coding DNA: TGTGCCAGCATTTTTTCCCCGGGGCCCGCAGATACGCAGTATTTT. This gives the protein CASIFSPGPADTQYF. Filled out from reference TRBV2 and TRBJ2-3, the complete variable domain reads EPEVTQTPSHQVTQMGQEVILRCVPISNHLYFYWYRQILGQKVEFLVSFYNNEISEKSEIFDDQFSVERPDGSNFTLKIRSTKLEDSAMYFCASIFSPGPADTQYFGPGTRLTVL.